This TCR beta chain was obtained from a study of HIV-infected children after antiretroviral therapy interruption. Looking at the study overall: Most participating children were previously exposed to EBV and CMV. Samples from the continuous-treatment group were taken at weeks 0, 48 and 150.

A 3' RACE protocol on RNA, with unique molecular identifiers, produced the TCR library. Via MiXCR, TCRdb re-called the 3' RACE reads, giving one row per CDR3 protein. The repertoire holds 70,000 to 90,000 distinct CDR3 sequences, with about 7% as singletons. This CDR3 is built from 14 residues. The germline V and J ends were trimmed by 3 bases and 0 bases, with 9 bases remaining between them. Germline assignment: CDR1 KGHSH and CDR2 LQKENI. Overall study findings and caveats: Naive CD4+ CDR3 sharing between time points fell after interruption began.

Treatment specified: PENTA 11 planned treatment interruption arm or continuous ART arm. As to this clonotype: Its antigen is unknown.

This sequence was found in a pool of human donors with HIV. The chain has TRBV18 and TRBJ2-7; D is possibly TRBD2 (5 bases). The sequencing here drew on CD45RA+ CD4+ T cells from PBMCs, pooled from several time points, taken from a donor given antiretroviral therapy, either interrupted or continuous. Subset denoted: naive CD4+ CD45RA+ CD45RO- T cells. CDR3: CASSPDGISYEQYF. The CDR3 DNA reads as TGTGCCAGCTCACCTGACGGGATCTCCTACGAGCAGTACTTC.